The clone carrying this T cell receptor beta chain has a handful of counts. Method: immunoSEQ multiplex PCR; TCRdb's copy keeps in-frame clones and lacks some. This sample has 20,000 to 25,000 clones; 40% to 55% occur once, and the top ten carry roughly 0.94%. This specimen belongs to a study of graft-versus-host responses after intestinal transplantation. This CDR3 is 13 amino acids long. The V gene's germline CDR1 is LNHDA and CDR2 SQIVND (reference sequence). J lost 8 bases, V lost 4 bases, and 5 bases had no gene match. This sample comprised alloreactive CD4+ T cells from a mixed lymphocyte reaction culture, obtained before intestinal transplant. Documented subset: CFSE-low proliferating T cells sorted from roughly 6-day pre-transplant mixed lymphocyte reaction (GvH or HvG direction). The J gene is TRBJ1-2, the V gene TRBV19; TRBD1 matches at 9 bases. The origin of this receptor is a human patient who received an intestinal transplant. The CDR3 loop reads CASSTGTGFGYTF. The CDR3 DNA sequence: TGTGCCAGTAGTACCGGGACAGGGTTCGGCTACACCTTC.